The subject of this entry is one T cell receptor (beta chain). The target antigen is unknown. The record originates from a study of cytomegalovirus exposure and HLA in healthy donors. This CDR3 has 17 amino acids. Deletions cut 0 bases from V and 4 bases from J, with 19 bases between. Germline V gives CDR1 SGDLS, CDR2 YYNGEE. Findings and caveats of the study: In a later analysis, HLA-associated beta chains showed higher expansion and lower generation probabilities than comparable chains.

It was with 60 Vbeta and 13 Jbeta primers that the PCR ran. Repertoires were generated with immunoSEQ multiplex PCR, while TCRdb's copy carries only in-frame clones and drops some. The sample has roughly 160,000 clones; roughly 79% are singletons. This TCR derives from a man in his forties or fifties in good health and CMV-seropositive. V gene TRBV9 combines with J gene TRBJ2-5, with D possibly TRBD1 on 6 matching bases. The sample comprised PBMCs. CDR3 residues: CASSVEGGRPNAETQYF. DNA for the CDR3: TGTGCCAGCAGCGTAGAAGGGGGTCGGCCGAACGCAGAGACCCAGTACTTC.